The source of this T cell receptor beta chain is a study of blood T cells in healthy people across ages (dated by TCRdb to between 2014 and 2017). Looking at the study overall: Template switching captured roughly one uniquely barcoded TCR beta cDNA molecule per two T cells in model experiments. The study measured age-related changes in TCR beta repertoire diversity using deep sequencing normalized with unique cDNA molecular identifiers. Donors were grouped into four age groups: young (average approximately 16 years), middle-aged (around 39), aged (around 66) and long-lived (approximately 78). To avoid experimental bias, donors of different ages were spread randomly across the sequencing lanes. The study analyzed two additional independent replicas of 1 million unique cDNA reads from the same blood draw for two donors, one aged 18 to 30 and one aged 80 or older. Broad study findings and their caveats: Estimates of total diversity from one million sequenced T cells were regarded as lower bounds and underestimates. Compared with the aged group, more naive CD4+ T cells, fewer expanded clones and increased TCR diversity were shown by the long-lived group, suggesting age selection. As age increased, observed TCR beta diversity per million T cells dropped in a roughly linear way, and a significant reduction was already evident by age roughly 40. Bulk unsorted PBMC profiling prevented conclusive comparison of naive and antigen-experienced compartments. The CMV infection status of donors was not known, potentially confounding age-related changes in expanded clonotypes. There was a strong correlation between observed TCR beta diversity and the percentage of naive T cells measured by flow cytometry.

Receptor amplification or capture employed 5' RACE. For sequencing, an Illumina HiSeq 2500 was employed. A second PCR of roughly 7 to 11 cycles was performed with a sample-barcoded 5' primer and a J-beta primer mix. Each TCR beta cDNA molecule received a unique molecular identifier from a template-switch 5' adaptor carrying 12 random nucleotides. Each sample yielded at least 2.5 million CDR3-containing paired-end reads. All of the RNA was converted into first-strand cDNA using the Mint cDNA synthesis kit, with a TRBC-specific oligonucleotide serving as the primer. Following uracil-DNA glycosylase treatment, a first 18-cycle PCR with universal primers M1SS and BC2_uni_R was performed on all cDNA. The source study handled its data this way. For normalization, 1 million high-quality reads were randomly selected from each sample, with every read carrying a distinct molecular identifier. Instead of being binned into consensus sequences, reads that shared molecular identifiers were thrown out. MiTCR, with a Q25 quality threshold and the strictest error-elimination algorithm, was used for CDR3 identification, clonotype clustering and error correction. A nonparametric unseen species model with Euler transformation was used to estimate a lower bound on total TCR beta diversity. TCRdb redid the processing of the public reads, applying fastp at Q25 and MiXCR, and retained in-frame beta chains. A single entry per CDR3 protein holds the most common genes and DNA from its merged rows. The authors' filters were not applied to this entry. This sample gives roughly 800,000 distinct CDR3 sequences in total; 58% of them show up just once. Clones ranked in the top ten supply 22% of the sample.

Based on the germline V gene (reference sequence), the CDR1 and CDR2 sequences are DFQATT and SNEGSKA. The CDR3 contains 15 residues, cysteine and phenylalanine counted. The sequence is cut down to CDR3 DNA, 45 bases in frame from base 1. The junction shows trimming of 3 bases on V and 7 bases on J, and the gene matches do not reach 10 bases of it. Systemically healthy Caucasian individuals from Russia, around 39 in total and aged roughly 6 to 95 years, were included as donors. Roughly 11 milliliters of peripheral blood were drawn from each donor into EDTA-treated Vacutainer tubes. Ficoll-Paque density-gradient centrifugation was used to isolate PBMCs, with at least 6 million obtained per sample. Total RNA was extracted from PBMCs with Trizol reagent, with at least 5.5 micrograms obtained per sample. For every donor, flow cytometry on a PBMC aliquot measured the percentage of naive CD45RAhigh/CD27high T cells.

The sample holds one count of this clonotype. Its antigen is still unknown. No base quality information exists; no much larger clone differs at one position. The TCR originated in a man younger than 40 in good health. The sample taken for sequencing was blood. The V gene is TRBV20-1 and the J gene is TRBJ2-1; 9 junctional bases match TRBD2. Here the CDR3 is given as CSASPGAGGRNEQFF. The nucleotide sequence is TGCAGTGCTAGCCCCGGGGCGGGAGGGCGGAATGAGCAGTTCTTC.